The clone carrying this T cell receptor beta chain was seen ten or more times. The data were obtained in a study of early T cells in non-severe SARS-CoV-2 infection. About the research overall: Sequencing input comprised bulk RNA from unsorted whole blood; chain pairing was not available.

Unique molecular identifiers were affixed to single, distinct cDNA molecules. TCRdb processed the 5' RACE reads anew with MiXCR; each CDR3 protein has one entry. The data hold some 46,000 distinct CDR3 sequences, with roughly 6.6% observed a single time. This CDR3 has 19 amino acids. The junction had 15 bases not matched to a gene; V was cut back by 3 bases and J by 1 base. The V gene's germline CDR1 is SGHNT and CDR2 YENEEA. The sequence derives from an adult who was a healthcare worker with PCR-confirmed SARS-CoV-2 infection or an uninfected control (not recorded which). The specimen comprised whole blood, sampled at baseline. The chain has TRBV11-3 and TRBJ2-3, with TRBD2 matching over 8 bases. CDR3 nucleotides: TGTGCCAGCAGCTTGCGGAAGCGGGGGCCCCGTCATCGCACAGATACGCAGTATTTT. This gives the protein CASSLRKRGPRHRTDTQYF.